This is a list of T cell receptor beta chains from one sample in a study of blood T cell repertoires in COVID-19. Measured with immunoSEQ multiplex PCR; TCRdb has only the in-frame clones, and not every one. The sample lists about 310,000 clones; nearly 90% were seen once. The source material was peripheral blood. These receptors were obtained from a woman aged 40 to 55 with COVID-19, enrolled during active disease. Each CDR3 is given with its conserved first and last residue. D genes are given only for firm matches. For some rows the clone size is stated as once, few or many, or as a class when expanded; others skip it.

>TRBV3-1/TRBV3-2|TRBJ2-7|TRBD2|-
TGTGCCAGCAGCCCCCTAGCGGCCTACGAGCAGTACTTC
CASSPLAAYEQYF
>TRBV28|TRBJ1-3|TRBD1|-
TGTGCCAGCAGTCAACAGGGGGCTGGAAACACCATATATTTT
CASSQQGAGNTIYF
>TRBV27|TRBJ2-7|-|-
TGTGCCAGCAGTCCGACCACAGGGCCCTACGAGCAGTACTTC
CASSPTTGPYEQYF
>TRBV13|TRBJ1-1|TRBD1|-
TGTGCCAGCAGCTTACGAGGGACAGGGGACACTGAAGCTTTCTTT
CASSLRGTGDTEAFF
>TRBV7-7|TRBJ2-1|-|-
TGTGCTAGCAGCTTAGAAAGGGGAGGCGAGCAGTTCTTC
CASSLERGGEQFF
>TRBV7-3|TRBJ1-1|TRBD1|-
TGTGCCAGCAGCAAGACAGGGGAGAACACTGAAGCTTTCTTT
CASSKTGENTEAFF
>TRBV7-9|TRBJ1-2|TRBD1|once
TGTGCCAGCAGCTTAGAGGACAGGGCGGTATATGGCTACACCTTC
CASSLEDRAVYGYTF
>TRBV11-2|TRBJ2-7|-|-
TGTGCCAGCAGCTTAGAGGCGGACGGGCCGGGAAAGTACTTC
CASSLEADGPGKYF
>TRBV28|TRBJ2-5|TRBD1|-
TGTGCCAGCAGTTTATCGGGACAGGGGATAGGGACCCAGTACTTC
CASSLSGQGIGTQYF
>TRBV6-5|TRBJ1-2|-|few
TGTGCCAGCAGTATGTTAAGGGGTCCCTCCTATGGCTACACCTTC
CASSMLRGPSYGYTF
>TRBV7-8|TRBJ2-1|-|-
TGTGCCAGCAGCCCCGGGCTCCCGGGGATGGACAATGAGCAGTTCTTC
CASSPGLPGMDNEQFF
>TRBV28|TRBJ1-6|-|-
TGTGCCAGCAGTTTAACCAGCGGGGGTTCACCCCTCCACTTT
CASSLTSGGSPLHF
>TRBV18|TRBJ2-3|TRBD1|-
TGTGCCAGCTCACCACTCGGGACAGAGCACGACACAGATACGCAGTATTTT
CASSPLGTEHDTDTQYF
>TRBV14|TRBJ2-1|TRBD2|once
TGTGCCAGCAGCCAAGGACTAGCGGGAGCCCGATACAATGAGCAGTTCTTC
CASSQGLAGARYNEQFF
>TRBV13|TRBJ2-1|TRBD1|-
TGTGCCAGCAGCTCGCCGGGACAGGGATCCACTGAGCAGTTCTTC
CASSSPGQGSTEQFF
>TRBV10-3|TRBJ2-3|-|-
TGTGCCACAAACTACAGGGGGGGGACTAGCACAGATACGCAGTATTTT
CATNYRGGTSTDTQYF
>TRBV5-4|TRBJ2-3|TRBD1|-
TGTGCCAGCAGCTTGGGGACAGGGGCGACAGATACGCAGTATTTT
CASSLGTGATDTQYF
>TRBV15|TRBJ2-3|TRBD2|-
TGTGCCACCAGTCCTGATAGCGGGGGGAGCACAGATACGCAGTATTTT
CATSPDSGGSTDTQYF
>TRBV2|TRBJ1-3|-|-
TGTGCCAGCGGAGGGCTCTCTGGAAACACCATATATTTT
CASGGLSGNTIYF
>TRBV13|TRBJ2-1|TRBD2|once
TGTGCCAGCAGCCAAGACGAACTAGCGGGAGGGCCGAATGAGCAGTTCTTC
CASSQDELAGGPNEQFF
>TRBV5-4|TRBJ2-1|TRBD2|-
TGTGCCAGCAGCCAAGGGGGACTAGCGGGTAGCAATGAGCAGTTCTTC
CASSQGGLAGSNEQFF
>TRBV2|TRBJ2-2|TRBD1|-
TGTGCCAGCAGTCTGCCAGGGGGCACCGGGGAGCTGTTTTTT
CASSLPGGTGELFF
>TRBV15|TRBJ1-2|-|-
TGTGCCACCAGCAGAGACCTGATAGCGGAAAACTATGGCTACACCTTC
CATSRDLIAENYGYTF
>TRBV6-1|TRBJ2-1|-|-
TGTGCCAGCAGTGATGGGCAGAGCAATGAGCAGTTCTTC
CASSDGQSNEQFF
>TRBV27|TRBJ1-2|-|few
TGTGCCAGCAGTTTCTCCAGGAACTATGGCTACACCTTC
CASSFSRNYGYTF
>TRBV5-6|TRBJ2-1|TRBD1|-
TGTGCCAGCAGCTTGAGAGGGGGCCGGAGCTCCTACAATGAGCAGTTCTTC
CASSLRGGRSSYNEQFF
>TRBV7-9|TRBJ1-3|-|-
TGTGCCAGCAGCTTAGTCGGCAGGGGCCTAACGATCGGAAACACCATATATTTT
CASSLVGRGLTIGNTIYF
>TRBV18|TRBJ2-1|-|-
TGTGCCAGCTCATCGCCGCGACAGGCTAATGAGCAGTTCTTC
CASSSPRQANEQFF
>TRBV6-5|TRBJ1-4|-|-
TGTGCCAGCCTAGCCTGGGTTGGTGAAAAACTGTTTTTT
CASLAWVGEKLFF
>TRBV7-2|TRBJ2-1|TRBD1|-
TGTGCCAGCAGCTTATACGGGACAGAGAGCTCCTACAATGAGCAGTTCTTC
CASSLYGTESSYNEQFF
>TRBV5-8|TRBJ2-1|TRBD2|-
TGTGCCAGCAGCTTTAGCGGGAGGTATGAGCAGTTCTTC
CASSFSGRYEQFF
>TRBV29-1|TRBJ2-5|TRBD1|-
TGCAGCGTTGAAGAGCCGACAGGGGGCCAAGAGACCCAGTACTTC
CSVEEPTGGQETQYF
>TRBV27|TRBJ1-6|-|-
TGTGCCAGCAGTCCCAATAGGGGGAGAAGTTCACCCCTCCACTTT
CASSPNRGRSSPLHF
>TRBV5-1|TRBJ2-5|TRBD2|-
TGCGCCAGCAGCTTGGGGCGTTTAGCGGGAGGGACCGAGACCCAGTACTTC
CASSLGRLAGGTETQYF
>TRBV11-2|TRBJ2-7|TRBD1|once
TGTGCCAGCAGCTTGGAAAGGACAGGGGGCTACTACGAGCAGTACTTC
CASSLERTGGYYEQYF
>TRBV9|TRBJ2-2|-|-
TGTGCCAGCAGCTCCTTCGGGGGTTTTCAGGCCGGGGAGCTGTTTTTT
CASSSFGGFQAGELFF
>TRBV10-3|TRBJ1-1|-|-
TGTGCCATCAGTGAGTCGCCAGGGTTGAACACTGAAGCTTTCTTT
CAISESPGLNTEAFF
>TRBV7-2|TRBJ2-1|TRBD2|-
TGTGCCAGCAGCTTATTTCACGCGGGAGAGGGGTACAATGAGCAGTTCTTC
CASSLFHAGEGYNEQFF
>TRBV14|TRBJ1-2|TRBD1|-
TGTGCCAGCAGCAAAAACCGGGACAGTCAGTTTGGCTACACCTTC
CASSKNRDSQFGYTF
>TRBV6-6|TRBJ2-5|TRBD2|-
TGTGCCAGCAGTCCTCTCCCGACTAGCGGGGTTCAAGAGACCCAGTACTTC
CASSPLPTSGVQETQYF
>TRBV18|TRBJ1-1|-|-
TGTGCCAGCTCACCACCGTCGATAGGGGCTGAAGCTTTCTTT
CASSPPSIGAEAFF
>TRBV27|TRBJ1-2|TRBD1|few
TGTGCCAGCAGTTTATTGGGACAGGGGGGTATATATGGCTACACCTTC
CASSLLGQGGIYGYTF
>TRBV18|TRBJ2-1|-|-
TGTGCCAGCTCACCCACCCTCAGCGCCTACAATGAGCAGTTCTTC
CASSPTLSAYNEQFF
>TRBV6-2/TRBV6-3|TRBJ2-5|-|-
TGTGCCAGCAGTTACTCACGGGGGAAGCAAGAGACCCAGTACTTC
CASSYSRGKQETQYF
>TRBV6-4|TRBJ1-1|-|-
TGTGCCAGCAGTCCCGAGGCAGGGGCAAGACTCACTGAAGCTTTCTTT
CASSPEAGARLTEAFF
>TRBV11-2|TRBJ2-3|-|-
TGTGCCAGCAGCGTAAGCACAGATACGCAGTATTTT
CASSVSTDTQYF
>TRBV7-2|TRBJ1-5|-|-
TGTGCCAGCAGCTTTCAGACGGGAGGCAATCAGCCCCAGCATTTT
CASSFQTGGNQPQHF
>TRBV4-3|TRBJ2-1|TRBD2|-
TGCGCCAGCAGCCAAAAGTTCGGGGGGGAGGGGAATGAGCAGTTCTTC
CASSQKFGGEGNEQFF
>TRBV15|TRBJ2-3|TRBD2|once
TGTGCCACCAGCAGAGAAGGCCGTATCCGGGGGGGCCGTTCGCAGTATTTT
CATSREGRIRGGRSQYF
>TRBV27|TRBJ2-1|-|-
TGTGCCAGCAGTTTTAGGACAGCCCCCGTGGTCTTC
CASSFRTAPVVF
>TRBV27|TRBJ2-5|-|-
TGTGCCAGCAGTTCTGGCTGGCAAGAGACCCAGTACTTC
CASSSGWQETQYF
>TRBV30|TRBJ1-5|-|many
TGTGCCTGGAGGGACAATTATAGCAATCAGCCCCAGCATTTT
CAWRDNYSNQPQHF
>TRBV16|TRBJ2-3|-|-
TGTGCCAGCAGCCAATTGTCAGACACAGATACGCAGTATTTT
CASSQLSDTDTQYF
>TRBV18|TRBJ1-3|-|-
TGTGCCAGCTCACCACTTATTCCCTCCAGCTCTGGAAACACCATATATTTT
CASSPLIPSSSGNTIYF
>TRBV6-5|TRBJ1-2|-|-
TGTGCCAGCAGTTACTCGATTGCAGGTCCTTATGGCTACACCTTC
CASSYSIAGPYGYTF
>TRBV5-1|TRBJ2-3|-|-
TGCGCCAGCAGCTTGGATCGGCTAGCCCCCGGGGATACGCAGTATTTT
CASSLDRLAPGDTQYF
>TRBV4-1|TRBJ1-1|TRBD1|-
TGCGCCAGCAGCCAAGCTCATCGCAACGGGACAGGGGACACTGAAGCTTTCTTT
CASSQAHRNGTGDTEAFF
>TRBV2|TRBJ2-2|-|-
TGTGCCAGCAGTGAAGATTTAACAGCCGGTCCCACCGGGGAGCTGTTTTTT
CASSEDLTAGPTGELFF